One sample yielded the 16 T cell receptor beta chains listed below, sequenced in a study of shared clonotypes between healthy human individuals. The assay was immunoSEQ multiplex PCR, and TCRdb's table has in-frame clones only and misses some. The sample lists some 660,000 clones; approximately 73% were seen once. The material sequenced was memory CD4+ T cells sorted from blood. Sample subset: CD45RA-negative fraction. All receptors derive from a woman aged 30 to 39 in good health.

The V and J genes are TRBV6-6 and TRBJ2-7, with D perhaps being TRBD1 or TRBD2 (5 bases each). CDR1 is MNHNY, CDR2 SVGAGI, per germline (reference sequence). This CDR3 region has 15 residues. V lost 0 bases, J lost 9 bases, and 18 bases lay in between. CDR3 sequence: CASSYSRGAKGGQYF. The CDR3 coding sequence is TGTGCCAGCAGTTACTCCCGGGGCGCAAAAGGCGGGCAGTACTTC.

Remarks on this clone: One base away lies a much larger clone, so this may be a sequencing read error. CDR3 region: CASSLGENTEAFF. DNA for the CDR3: TGTGCCAGCAGCTTGGGGGAGAACACTGAAGCTTTCTTT. The J gene is TRBJ1-1, the V gene TRBV5-6; D is unresolved. This CDR3 has 13 residues. Germline assignment: CDR1 SGHDT and CDR2 YYEEEE. V lost 0 bases and J 1 base, leaving 4 bases between the germline ends.

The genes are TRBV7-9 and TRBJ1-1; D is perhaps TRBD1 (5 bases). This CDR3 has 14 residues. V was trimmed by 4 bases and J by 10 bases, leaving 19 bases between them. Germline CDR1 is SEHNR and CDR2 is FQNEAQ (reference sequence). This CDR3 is CASSSSDSGFTAFF. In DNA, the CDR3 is TGTGCCAGCAGCTCTAGCGATTCAGGGTTCACAGCTTTCTTT.

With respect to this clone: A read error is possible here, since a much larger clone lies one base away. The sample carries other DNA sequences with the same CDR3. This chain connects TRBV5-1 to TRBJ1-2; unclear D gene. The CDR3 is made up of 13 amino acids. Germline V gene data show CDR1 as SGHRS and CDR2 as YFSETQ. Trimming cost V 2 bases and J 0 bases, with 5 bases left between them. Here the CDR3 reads CASSLGTNYGYTF. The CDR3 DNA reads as TGCGCCAGCAGCTTAGGGACTAACTATGGCTACACCTTC. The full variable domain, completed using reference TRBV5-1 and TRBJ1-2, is KAGVTQTPRYLIKTRGQQVTLSCSPISGHRSVSWYQQTPGQGLQFLFEYFSETQRNKGNFPGRFSGRQFSNSRSEMNVSTLELGDSALYLCASSLGTNYGYTFGSGTRLTVV.

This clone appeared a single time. CDR3 protein: CASRISGSGSYEQYF. The CDR3 nucleotides are TGTGCCAGCAGAATCAGCGGGAGTGGATCCTACGAGCAGTACTTC. This sequence joins TRBV7-9 and TRBJ2-7, with 8 bases fitting TRBD2. The V segment lost 6 bases and the J segment 1 base; nucleotides outside the gene matches: 8. Germline values: CDR1 SEHNR, CDR2 FQNEAQ (reference sequence). The CDR3 runs to 15 residues.

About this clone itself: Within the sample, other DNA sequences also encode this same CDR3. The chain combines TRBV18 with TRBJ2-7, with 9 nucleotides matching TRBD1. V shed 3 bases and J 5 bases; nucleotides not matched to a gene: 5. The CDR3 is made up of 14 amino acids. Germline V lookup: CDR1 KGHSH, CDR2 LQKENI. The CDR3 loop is CASSPGTGSDEQYF. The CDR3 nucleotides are TGTGCCAGCTCACCGGGGACAGGGAGCGACGAGCAGTACTTC. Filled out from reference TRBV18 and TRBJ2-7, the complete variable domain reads NAGVMQNPRHLVRRRGQEARLRCSPMKGHSHVYWYRQLPEEGLKFMVYLQKENIIDESGMPKERFSAEFPKEGPSILRIQQVVRGDSAAYFCASSPGTGSDEQYFGPGTRLTVT.

The CDR3 protein is CASSRRQGAPSNQPQHF. CDR3 DNA: TGTGCCAGCAGCCGGAGACAGGGGGCGCCTAGCAATCAGCCCCAGCATTTT. The chain couples TRBV5-8 to TRBJ1-5, with 10 bases aligning to TRBD1. Germline CDR1 reads SGHTS; CDR2 reads YDEGEE. Trimming removed 4 bases from V and 0 bases from J; junction bases left unmatched: 7. There are 17 residues in the CDR3.

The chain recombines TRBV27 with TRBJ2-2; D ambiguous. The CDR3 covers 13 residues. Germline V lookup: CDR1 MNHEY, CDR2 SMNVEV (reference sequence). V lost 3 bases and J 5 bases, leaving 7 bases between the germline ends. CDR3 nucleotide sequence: TGTGCCAGCAGTTTGTGGGCAACCGGGGAGCTGTTTTTT. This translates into CASSLWATGELFF.

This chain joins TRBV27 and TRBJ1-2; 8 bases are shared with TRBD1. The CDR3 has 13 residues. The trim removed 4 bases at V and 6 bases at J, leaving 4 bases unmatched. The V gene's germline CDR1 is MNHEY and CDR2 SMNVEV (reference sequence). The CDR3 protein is CASSSTGGNGYTF. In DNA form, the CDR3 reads TGTGCCAGCAGTTCCACAGGGGGGAATGGCTACACCTTC.

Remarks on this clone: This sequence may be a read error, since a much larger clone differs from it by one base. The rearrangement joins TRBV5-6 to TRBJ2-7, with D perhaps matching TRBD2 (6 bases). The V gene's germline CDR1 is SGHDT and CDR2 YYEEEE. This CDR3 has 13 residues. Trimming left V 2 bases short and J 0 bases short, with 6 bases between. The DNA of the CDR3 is TGTGCCAGCAGCTTTAGCGGCTCCTACGAGCAGTACTTC. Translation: CASSFSGSYEQYF.

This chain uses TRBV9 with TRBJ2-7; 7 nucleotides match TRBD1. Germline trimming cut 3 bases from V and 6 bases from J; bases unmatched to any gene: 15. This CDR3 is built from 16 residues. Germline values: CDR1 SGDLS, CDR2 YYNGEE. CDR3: CASSATSGQVSGEQYF. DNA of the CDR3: TGTGCCAGCAGCGCAACCTCCGGACAGGTGAGCGGCGAGCAGTACTTC.

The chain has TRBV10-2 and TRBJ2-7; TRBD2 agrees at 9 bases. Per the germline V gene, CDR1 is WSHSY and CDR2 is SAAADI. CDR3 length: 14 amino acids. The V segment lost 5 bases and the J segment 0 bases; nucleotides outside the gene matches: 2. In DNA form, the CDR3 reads TGCGCCAGCAGTCTAGCGGGGATCTCCTACGAGCAGTACTTC. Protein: CASSLAGISYEQYF.

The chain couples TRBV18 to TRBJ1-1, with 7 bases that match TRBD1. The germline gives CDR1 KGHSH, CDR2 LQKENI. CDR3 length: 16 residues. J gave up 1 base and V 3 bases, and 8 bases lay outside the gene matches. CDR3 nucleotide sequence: TGTGCCAGCTCACCGCAAGCGACAGGGAGGAACACTGAAGCTTTCTTT. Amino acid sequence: CASSPQATGRNTEAFF.

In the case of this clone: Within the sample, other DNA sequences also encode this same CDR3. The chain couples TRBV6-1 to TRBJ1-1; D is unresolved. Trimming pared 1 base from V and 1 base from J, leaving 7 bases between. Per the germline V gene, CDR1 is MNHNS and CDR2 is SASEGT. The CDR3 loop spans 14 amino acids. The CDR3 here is CASSEGGRNTEAFF. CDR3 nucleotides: TGTGCCAGCAGTGAAGGTGGCAGGAACACTGAAGCTTTCTTT.

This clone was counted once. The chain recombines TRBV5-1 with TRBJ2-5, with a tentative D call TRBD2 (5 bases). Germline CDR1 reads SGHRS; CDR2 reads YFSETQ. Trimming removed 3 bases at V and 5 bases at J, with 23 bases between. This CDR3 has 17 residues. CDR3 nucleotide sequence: TGCGCCAGCAGCTACCTCAAAGTTAGTGGGGAGATGGAGACCCAGTACTTC. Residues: CASSYLKVSGEMETQYF.

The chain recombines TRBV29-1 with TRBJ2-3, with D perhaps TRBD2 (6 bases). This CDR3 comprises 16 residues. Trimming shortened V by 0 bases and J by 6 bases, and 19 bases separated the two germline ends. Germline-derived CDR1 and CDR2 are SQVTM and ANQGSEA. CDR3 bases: TGCAGCGTTGAAGATTGGAGCGCAATCGGAGGGGATACGCAGTATTTT. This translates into CSVEDWSAIGGDTQYF.